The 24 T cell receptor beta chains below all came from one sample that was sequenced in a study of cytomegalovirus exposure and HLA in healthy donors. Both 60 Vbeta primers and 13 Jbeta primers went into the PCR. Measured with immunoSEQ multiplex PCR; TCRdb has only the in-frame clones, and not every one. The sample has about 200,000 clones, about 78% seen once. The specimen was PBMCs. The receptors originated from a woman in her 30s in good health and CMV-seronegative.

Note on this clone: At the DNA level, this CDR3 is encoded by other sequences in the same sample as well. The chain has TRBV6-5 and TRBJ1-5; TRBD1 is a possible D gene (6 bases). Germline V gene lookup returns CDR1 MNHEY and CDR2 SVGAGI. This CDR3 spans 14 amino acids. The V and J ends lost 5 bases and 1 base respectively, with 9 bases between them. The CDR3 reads CASSLGQSNQPQHF. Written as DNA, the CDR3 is TGTGCCAGCAGTCTGGGACAAAGCAATCAGCCCCAGCATTTT.

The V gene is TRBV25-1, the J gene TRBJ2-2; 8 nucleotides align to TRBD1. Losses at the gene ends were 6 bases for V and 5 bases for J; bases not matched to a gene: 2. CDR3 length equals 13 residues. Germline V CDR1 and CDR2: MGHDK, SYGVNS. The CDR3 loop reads CASRRQGTGELFF. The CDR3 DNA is TGTGCCAGCAGACGACAGGGGACCGGGGAGCTGTTTTTT.

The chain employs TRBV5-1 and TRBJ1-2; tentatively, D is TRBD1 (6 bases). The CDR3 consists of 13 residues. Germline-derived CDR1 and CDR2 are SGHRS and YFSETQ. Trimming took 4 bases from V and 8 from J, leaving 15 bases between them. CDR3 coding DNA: TGCGCCAGCAGCCGGGGGGCCCCTCGGGGCTACACCTTC. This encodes CASSRGAPRGYTF.

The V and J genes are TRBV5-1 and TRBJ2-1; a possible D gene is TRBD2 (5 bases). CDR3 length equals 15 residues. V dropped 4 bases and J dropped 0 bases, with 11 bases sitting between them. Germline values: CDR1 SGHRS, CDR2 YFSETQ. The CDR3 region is CASSPEGNSYNEQFF. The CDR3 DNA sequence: TGCGCCAGCAGCCCCGAGGGAAACTCCTACAATGAGCAGTTCTTC.

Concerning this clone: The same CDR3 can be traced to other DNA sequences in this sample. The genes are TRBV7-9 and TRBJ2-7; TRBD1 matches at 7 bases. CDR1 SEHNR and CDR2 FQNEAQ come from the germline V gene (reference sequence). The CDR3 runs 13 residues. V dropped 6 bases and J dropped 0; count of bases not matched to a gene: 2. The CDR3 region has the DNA TGTGCCAGCAGTCGGACAGGCTCCTACGAGCAGTACTTC. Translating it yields CASSRTGSYEQYF.

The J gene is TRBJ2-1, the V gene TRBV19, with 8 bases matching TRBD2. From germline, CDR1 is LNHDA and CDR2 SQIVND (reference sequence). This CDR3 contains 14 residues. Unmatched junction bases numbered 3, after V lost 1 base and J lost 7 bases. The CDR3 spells CASSIVLAGNEQFF. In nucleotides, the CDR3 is TGTGCCAGTAGTATAGTGTTAGCGGGGAATGAGCAGTTCTTC.

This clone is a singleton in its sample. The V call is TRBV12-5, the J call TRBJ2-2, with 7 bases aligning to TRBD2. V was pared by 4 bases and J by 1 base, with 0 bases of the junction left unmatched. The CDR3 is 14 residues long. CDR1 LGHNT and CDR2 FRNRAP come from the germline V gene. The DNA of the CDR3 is TGTGCTAGTGGTTCTAGCGGGAACACCGGGGAGCTGTTTTTT. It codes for CASGSSGNTGELFF.

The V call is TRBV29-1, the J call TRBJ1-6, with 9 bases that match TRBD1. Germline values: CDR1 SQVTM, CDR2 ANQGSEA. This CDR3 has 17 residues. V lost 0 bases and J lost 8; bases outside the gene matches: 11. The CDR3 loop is CSVEEKGDRGLYSPLHF. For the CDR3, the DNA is TGCAGCGTTGAAGAGAAGGGAGACAGGGGGTTATATTCACCCCTCCACTTT. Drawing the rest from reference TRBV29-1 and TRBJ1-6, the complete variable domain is SAVISQKPSRDICQRGTSLTIQCQVDSQVTMMFWYRQQPGQSLTLIATANQGSEATYESGFVIDKFPISRPNLTFSTLTVSNMSPEDSSIYLCSVEEKGDRGLYSPLHFGNGTRLTVT.

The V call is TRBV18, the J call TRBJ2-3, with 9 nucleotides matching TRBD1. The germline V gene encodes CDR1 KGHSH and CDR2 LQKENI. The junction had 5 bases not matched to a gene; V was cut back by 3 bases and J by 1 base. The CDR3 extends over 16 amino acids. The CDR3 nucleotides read TGTGCCAGCTCACCGTCCCGGACAGGGGGCACAGATACGCAGTATTTT. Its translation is CASSPSRTGGTDTQYF.

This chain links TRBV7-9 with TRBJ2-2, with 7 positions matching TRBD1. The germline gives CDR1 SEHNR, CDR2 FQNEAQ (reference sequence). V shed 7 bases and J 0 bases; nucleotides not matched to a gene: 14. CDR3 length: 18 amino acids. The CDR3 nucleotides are TGTGCCAGCACCGGACCTCCCGGGACAGTCGCGAACACCGGGGAGCTGTTTTTT. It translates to CASTGPPGTVANTGELFF. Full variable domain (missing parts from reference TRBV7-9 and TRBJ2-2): DTGVSQNPRHKITKRGQNVTFRCDPISEHNRLYWYRQTLGQGPEFLTYFQNEAQLEKSRLLSDRFSAERPKGSFSTLEIQRTEQGDSAMYLCASTGPPGTVANTGELFFGEGSRLTVL.

CDR3 DNA sequence: TGTGCCAGTAGGTGGGGGGGAGATCAGCCCCAGCATTTT. This encodes CASRWGGDQPQHF. The chain joins TRBV19 to TRBJ1-5, with D tentatively TRBD1 (5 bases). The CDR3 has 13 residues. Looked up from germline, CDR1 is LNHDA and CDR2 is SQIVND (reference sequence). V shed 6 bases and J shed 5 bases, with 11 bases lying between them.

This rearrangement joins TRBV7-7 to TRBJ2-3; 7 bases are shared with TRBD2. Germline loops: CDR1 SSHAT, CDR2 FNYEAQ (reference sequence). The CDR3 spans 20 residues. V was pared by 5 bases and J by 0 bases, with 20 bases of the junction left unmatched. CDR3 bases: TGTGCCAGCAGCCCCAAGAGCTCAGCGGGACTCTCGTCAAGCACAGATACGCAGTATTTT. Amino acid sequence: CASSPKSSAGLSSSTDTQYF.

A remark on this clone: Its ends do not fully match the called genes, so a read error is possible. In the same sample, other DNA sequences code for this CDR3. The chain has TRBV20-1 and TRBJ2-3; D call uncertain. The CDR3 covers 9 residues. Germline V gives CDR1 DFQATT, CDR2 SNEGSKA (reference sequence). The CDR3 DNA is TGCAGTGCTAGAGATCGAGGCGCTTTT. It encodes CSARDRGAF.

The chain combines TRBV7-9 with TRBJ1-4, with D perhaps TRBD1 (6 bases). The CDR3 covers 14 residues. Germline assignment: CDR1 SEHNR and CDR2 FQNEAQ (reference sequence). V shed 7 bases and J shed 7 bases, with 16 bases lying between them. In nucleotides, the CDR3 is TGTGCCAGCATCCTCACAGGGCTGGGTGAAAAACTGTTTTTT. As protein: CASILTGLGEKLFF.

CDR3 bases: TGTGCCAGCAGTTACTCTCCCTTCGGCGCGGTGAGTGGCTACACCTTC. Protein sequence: CASSYSPFGAVSGYTF. This chain joins TRBV6-5 and TRBJ1-2; D gene ambiguous. The CDR3 has 16 amino acids. Germline CDR1 MNHEY, CDR2 SVGAGI. The V and J ends lost 0 bases and 7 bases respectively, with 18 bases between them.

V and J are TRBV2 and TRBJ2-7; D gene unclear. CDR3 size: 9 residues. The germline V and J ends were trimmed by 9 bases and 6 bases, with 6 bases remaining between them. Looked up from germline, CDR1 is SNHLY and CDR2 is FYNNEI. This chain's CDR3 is CASYCEQYF. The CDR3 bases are TGTGCCAGTTACTGCGAGCAGTACTTC.

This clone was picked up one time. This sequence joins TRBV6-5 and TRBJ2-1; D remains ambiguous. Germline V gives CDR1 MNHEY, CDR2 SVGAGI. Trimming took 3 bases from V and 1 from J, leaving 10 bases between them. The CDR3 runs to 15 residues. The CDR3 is CASSYSGASYNEQFF. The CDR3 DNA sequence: TGTGCCAGCAGTTATAGTGGTGCATCCTACAATGAGCAGTTCTTC.

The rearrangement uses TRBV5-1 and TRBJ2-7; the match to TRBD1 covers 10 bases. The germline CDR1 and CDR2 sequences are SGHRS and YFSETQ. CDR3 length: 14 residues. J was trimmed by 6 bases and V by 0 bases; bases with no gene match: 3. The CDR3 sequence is CASSLGDRGLEQYF. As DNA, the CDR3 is TGCGCCAGCAGCTTGGGGGACAGGGGCCTCGAGCAGTACTTC.

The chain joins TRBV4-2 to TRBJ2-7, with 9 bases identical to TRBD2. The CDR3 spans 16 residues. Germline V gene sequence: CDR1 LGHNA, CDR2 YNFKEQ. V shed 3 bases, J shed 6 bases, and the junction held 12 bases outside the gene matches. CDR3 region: CASSQYLSGGPLEQYF. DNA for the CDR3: TGTGCCAGCAGCCAGTACCTTAGCGGGGGCCCCCTCGAGCAGTACTTC.

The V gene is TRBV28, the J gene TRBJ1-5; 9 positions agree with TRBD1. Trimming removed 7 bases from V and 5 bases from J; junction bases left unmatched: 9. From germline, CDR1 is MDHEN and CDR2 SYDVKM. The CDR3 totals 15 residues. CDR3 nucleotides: TGTGCCAGCACACCTCGACAGGGGGTTTATCAGCCCCAGCATTTT. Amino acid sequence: CASTPRQGVYQPQHF. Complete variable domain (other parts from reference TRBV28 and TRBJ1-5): DVKVTQSSRYLVKRTGEKVFLECVQDMDHENMFWYRQDPGLGLRLIYFSYDVKMKEKGDIPEGYSVSREKKERFSLILESASTNQTSMYLCASTPRQGVYQPQHFGDGTRLSIL.

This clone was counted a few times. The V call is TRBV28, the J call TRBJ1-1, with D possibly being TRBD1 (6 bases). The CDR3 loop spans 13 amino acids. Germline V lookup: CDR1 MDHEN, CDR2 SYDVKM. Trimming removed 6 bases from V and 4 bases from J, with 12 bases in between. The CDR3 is CASRGTGSTEAFF. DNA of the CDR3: TGTGCCAGCAGAGGAACAGGGAGCACTGAAGCTTTCTTT.

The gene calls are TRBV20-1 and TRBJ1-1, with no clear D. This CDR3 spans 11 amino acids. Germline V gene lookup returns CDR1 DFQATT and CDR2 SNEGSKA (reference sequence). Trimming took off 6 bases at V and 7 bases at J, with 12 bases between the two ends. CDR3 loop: CSASLSGEAFF. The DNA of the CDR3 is TGCAGTGCCTCATTGAGTGGTGAAGCTTTCTTT.

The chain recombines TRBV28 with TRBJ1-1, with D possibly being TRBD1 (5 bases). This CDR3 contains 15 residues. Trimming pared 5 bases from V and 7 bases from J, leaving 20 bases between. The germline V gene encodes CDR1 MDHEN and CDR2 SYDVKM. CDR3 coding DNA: TGTGCCAGCAGTCCCCTGGTGGGGGGAGGACTTGAAGCTTTCTTT. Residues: CASSPLVGGGLEAFF.

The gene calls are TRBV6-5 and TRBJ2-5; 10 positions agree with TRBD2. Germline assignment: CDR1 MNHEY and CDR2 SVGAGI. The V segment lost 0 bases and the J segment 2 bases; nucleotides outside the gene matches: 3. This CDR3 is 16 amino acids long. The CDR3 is CASSYSGLAVQETQYF. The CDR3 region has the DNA TGTGCCAGCAGTTACTCCGGACTAGCGGTACAAGAGACCCAGTACTTC.